This note documents a single T cell receptor (beta chain) sequence. CDR3 length: 12 residues. Germline-derived CDR1 and CDR2 are LNHDA and SQIVND (reference sequence). Between the trimmed V and J ends, which lost 3 bases and 4 bases, there was a span of 7 bases. The entry originates in a study of technical replicates of blood from a handful of donors. Generated by immunoSEQ multiplex PCR, the TCRdb table keeps only in-frame clones and is missing some. This sample has some 80,000 clones, with approximately 94% found just once. The sample consisted of T cells isolated from PBMCs. J is TRBJ2-7 and V is TRBV19; D possibly corresponds to TRBD2 (6 bases). The receptor was derived from a human donor in good health. In DNA form, the CDR3 reads TGTGCCAGTAGTATGCGGGGTTACGAGCAGTACTTC. Protein sequence: CASSMRGYEQYF.